Below, 11 T cell receptor beta chains from the same sample are listed, as sequenced in a study of T cells after yellow fever vaccination. TCRdb ran MiXCR on the 5' RACE reads and lists one entry per CDR3 protein. The data contain 310,000 or so distinct CDR3 sequences, approximately 3.8% of them seen just once; the ten biggest clones take up 23%. The source material was PBMCs, sampled on the day of the yellow fever booster vaccination. These receptors all come from a man between 18 and 29 years old who received the YFV17D yellow fever vaccine.

This clonotype was seen a few times. This chain connects TRBV7-9 to TRBJ2-7; TRBD2 agrees at 12 bases. The V gene end was trimmed by 3 bases and the J gene end by 5 bases; junction bases not matched to a gene: 8. Germline assignment: CDR1 SEHNR and CDR2 FQNEAQ (reference sequence). The CDR3 contains 16 residues. Here the CDR3 DNA reads TGTGCCAGCAGCTTGGCCCGGGGACTAGCGGGTAACGAGCAGTACTTC. Translated: CASSLARGLAGNEQYF.

V usage is TRBV3-1 and J usage is TRBJ1-2, with D possibly TRBD1 on 6 matching bases. Germline-derived CDR1 and CDR2 are LGHDT and YNNKEL (reference sequence). V was shortened by 4 bases and J by 5 bases, with 11 bases between the two germline ends. The CDR3 covers 13 residues. CDR3 DNA sequence: TGTGCCAGCAGCCCTACACAGGGATATGGCTACACCTTC. This gives the protein CASSPTQGYGYTF.

The V call is TRBV12-3 or TRBV12-4, the J call TRBJ1-3, with D perhaps matching TRBD1 (6 bases). V was shortened by 5 bases and J by 8 bases, with 16 bases between the two germline ends. The length of the CDR3 is 14 residues. The CDR3 nucleotides read TGTGCCAGCAGTACTACGGGGAACAGGGACACCATATATTTT. Encoded protein: CASSTTGNRDTIYF.

This clonotype was detected a few times. The chain is built from TRBV4-3 and TRBJ1-2, with a tentative D call TRBD1 (6 bases). This CDR3 is 15 amino acids long. Germline CDR1 reads LGHNA; CDR2 reads YSLEER. The V end lost 4 bases, the J end lost 5 bases, and 17 bases lay between the germline ends. The CDR3 loop is CASSLGGGLPYGYTF. The DNA of the CDR3 is TGCGCCAGCAGCCTAGGGGGGGGCCTGCCATATGGCTACACCTTC.

This clonotype appeared a few times. This chain uses TRBV7-2 with TRBJ2-1; 11 bases line up with TRBD2. V lost 4 bases, J lost 9 bases, and 14 bases stayed unmatched. Germline V lookup: CDR1 SGHTA, CDR2 FQGNSA. This CDR3 has 17 residues. Here the CDR3 reads CASSYRSIAGGRSEQFF. The CDR3 DNA reads as TGTGCCAGCAGCTATAGGTCTATAGCGGGGGGGCGGAGTGAGCAGTTCTTC.

There are a few counts of this clonotype. The chain joins TRBV7-9 to TRBJ1-1; no reliable D call. Trimming took 3 bases from V and 4 from J, leaving 15 bases between them. The CDR3 has 15 residues. The germline gives CDR1 SEHNR, CDR2 FQNEAQ (reference sequence). The CDR3 loop is CASSFGAHGVTEAFF. CDR3 coding DNA: TGTGCCAGCAGCTTCGGCGCCCATGGGGTCACTGAAGCTTTCTTT.

The rearrangement joins TRBV5-4 to TRBJ2-5; a weak D match, TRBD1 (5 bases). The CDR3 is 15 residues long. V was trimmed by 0 bases and J by 3 bases, leaving 12 bases between them. Germline loops: CDR1 SGHNT, CDR2 YYREEE (reference sequence). CDR3 nucleotide sequence: TGTGCCAGCAGCTTGGTCGAGACAGTGGAAGAGACCCAGTACTTC. Protein: CASSLVETVEETQYF.

Many counts were recorded for this clonotype. V is TRBV18 and J is TRBJ2-5; D is ambiguous. Germline values: CDR1 KGHSH, CDR2 LQKENI. V was cut by 3 bases and J by 2 bases, with 7 bases left in between. The CDR3 has 13 amino acids. The chain's CDR3 is CASSPGRQETQYF. In DNA, the CDR3 is TGTGCCAGCTCACCGGGCAGGCAAGAGACCCAGTACTTC.

This clonotype turned up a few times. V and J are TRBV11-2 and TRBJ1-2, with D possibly matching TRBD1 (5 bases). The CDR3 is 14 amino acids. Germline CDR1 reads SGHAT; CDR2 reads FQNNGV. The V and J ends lost 4 bases and 3 bases respectively, with 12 bases between them. CDR3 region: CASSWGSGDYGYTF. Here the CDR3 DNA reads TGTGCCAGCAGCTGGGGCTCGGGGGACTATGGCTACACCTTC.

This clonotype has only a few counts. The J gene is TRBJ1-2, the V gene TRBV6-6, with D possibly matching TRBD1 (5 bases). Trimming took 2 bases from V and 2 from J, leaving 12 bases between them. The length of the CDR3 is 15 residues. Germline CDR1 reads MNHNY; CDR2 reads SVGAGI (reference sequence). The CDR3 sequence: CASSYGDGSNYGYTF. The CDR3 DNA sequence: TGTGCCAGCAGTTACGGGGACGGAAGCAACTATGGCTACACCTTC.

This clonotype was counted a few times. The V and J genes are TRBV20-1 and TRBJ2-1; weak D call: TRBD1 (5 bases). CDR3 length: 16 amino acids. V lost 0 bases, J lost 7 bases, and 19 bases lay in between. Germline CDR1 and CDR2: DFQATT and SNEGSKA (reference sequence). The CDR3 DNA is TGCAGTGCTAGAGACCCGCTCGAAGTAGGGGCGAATGAGCAGTTCTTC. This codes for CSARDPLEVGANEQFF.